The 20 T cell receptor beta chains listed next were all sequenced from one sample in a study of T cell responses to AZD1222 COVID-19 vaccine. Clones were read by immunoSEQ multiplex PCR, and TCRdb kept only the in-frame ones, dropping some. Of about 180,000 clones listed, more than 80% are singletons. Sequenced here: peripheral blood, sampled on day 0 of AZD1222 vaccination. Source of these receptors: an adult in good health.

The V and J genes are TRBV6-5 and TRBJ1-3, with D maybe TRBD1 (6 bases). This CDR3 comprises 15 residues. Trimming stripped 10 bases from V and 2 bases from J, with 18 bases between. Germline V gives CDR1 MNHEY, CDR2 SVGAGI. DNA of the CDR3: TGTGCCATTACGTGGGACACCGTAACTGGAAACACCATATATTTT. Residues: CAITWDTVTGNTIYF.

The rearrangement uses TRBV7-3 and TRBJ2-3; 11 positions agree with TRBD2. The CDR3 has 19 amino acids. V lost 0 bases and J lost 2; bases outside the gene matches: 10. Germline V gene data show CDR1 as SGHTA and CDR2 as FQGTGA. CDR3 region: CASSLTGPTSGGVTDTQYF. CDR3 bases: TGTGCCAGCAGCTTAACAGGGCCAACTAGCGGGGGAGTCACAGATACGCAGTATTTT.

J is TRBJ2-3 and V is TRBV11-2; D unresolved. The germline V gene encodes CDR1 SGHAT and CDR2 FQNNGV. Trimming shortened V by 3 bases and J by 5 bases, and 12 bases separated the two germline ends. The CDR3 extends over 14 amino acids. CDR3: CASSFAGWGDTQYF. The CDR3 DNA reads TGTGCCAGCAGCTTTGCCGGGTGGGGAGATACGCAGTATTTT.

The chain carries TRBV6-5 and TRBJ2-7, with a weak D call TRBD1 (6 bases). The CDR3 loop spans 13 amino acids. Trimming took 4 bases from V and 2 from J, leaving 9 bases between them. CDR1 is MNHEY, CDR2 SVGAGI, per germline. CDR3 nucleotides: TGTGCCAGCAGTTTGACAGGCCCCTACGAGCAGTACTTC. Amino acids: CASSLTGPYEQYF.

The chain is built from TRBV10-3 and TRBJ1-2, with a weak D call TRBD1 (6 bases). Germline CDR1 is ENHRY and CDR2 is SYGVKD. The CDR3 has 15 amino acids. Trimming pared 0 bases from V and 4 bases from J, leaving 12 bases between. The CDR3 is CAISESGGLSYGYTF. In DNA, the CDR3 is TGTGCCATCAGTGAGTCGGGGGGCTTAAGCTATGGCTACACCTTC.

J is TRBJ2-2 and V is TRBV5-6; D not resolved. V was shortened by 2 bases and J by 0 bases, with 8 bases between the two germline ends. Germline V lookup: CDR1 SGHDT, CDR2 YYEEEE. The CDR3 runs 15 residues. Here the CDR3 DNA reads TGTGCCAGCAGCTTCGGCTACGCGAACACCGGGGAGCTGTTTTTT. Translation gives CASSFGYANTGELFF.

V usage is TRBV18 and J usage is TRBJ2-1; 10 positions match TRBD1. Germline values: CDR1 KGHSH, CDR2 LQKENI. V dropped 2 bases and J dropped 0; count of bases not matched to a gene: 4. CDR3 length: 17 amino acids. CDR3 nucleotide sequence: TGTGCCAGCTCACCAACGAGACAGGGGGCCTCCTACAATGAGCAGTTCTTC. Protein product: CASSPTRQGASYNEQFF.

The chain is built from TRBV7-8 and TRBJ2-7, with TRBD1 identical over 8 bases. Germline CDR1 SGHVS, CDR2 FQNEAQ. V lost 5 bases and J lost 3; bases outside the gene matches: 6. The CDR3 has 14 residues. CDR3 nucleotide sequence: TGTGCCAGCAGCCCTCTGGACAGGGACTACGAGCAGTACTTC. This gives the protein CASSPLDRDYEQYF. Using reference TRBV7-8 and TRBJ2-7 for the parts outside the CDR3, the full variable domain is GAGVSQSPRYKVAKRGQDVALRCDPISGHVSLFWYQQALGQGPEFLTYFQNEAQLDKSGLPSDRFFAERPEGSVSTLKIQRTQQEDSAVYLCASSPLDRDYEQYFGPGTRLTVT.

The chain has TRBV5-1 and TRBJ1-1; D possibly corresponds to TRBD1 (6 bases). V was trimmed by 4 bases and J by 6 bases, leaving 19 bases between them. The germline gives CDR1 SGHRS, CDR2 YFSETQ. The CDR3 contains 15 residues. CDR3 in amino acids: CASSEINQGLAEAFF. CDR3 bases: TGCGCCAGCAGCGAAATTAACCAGGGGTTAGCTGAAGCTTTCTTT.

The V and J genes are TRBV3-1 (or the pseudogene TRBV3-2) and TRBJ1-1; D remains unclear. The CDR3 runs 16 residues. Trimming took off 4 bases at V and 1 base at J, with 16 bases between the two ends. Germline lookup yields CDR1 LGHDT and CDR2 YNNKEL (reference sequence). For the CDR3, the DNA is TGTGCCAGCAGCCTCGGATGGAACATCCAGAACACTGAAGCTTTCTTT. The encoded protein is CASSLGWNIQNTEAFF.

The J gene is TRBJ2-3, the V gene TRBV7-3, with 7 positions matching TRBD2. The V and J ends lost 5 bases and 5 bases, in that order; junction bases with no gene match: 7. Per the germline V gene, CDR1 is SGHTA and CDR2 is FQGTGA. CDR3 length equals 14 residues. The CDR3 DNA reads TGTGCCAGCAGCCCCTCGCTAGCGGAAGATACGCAGTATTTT. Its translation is CASSPSLAEDTQYF.

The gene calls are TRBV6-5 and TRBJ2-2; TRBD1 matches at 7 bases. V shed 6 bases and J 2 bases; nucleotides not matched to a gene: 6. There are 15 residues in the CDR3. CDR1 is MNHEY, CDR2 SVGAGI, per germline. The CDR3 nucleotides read TGTGCCAGCAGATCTGGGACAGTAAACACCGGGGAGCTGTTTTTT. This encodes CASRSGTVNTGELFF.

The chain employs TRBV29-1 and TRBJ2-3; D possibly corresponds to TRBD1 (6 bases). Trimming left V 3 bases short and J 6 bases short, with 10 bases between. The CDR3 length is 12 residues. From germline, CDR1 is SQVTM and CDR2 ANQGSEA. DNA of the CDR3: TGCAGCGTTGACCTGGGGGCTGATACGCAGTATTTT. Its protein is CSVDLGADTQYF.

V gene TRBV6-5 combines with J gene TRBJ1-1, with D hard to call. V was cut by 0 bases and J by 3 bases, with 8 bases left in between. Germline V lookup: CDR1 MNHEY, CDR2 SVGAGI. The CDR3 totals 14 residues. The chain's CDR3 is CASSYSKPHTEAFF. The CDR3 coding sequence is TGTGCCAGCAGTTACTCGAAACCCCACACTGAAGCTTTCTTT.

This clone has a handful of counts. CDR3 bases: TGTGCCAGCGCAACCCTACAGGGGGACCAGCCCCAGCATTTT. Its protein product is CASATLQGDQPQHF. V usage is TRBV4-2 and J usage is TRBJ1-5; 8 bases are a match to TRBD1. Germline V gene data show CDR1 as LGHNA and CDR2 as YNFKEQ. The V and J ends lost 8 bases and 7 bases, in that order; junction bases with no gene match: 10. The CDR3 length is 14 residues.

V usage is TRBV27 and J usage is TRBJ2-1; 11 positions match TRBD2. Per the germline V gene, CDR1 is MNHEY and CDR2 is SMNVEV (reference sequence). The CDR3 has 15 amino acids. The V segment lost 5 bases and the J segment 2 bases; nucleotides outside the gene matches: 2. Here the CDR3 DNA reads TGTGCCAGCAGTCAGGGACTAGCGGCCTACAATGAGCAGTTCTTC. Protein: CASSQGLAAYNEQFF.

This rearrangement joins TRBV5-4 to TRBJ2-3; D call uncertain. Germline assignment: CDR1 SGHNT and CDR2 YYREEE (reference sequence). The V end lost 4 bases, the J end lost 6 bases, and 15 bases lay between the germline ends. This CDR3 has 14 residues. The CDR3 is CASSEQLLADTQYF. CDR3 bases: TGTGCCAGCAGCGAACAACTCCTGGCGGATACGCAGTATTTT. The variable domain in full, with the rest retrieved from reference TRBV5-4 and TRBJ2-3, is ETGVTQSPTHLIKTRGQQVTLRCSSQSGHNTVSWYQQALGQGPQFIFQYYREEENGRGNFPPRFSGLQFPNYSSELNVNALELDDSALYLCASSEQLLADTQYFGPGTRLTVL.

Here the CDR3 reads CASSYSAVLNTGELFF. The CDR3, as DNA: TGTGCCAGCAGTTACTCTGCAGTCTTGAACACCGGGGAGCTGTTTTTT. The chain links TRBV6-5 to TRBJ2-2, with unresolved D. Trimming left V 0 bases short and J 1 base short, with 9 bases between. The germline gives CDR1 MNHEY, CDR2 SVGAGI. The CDR3 totals 16 residues.

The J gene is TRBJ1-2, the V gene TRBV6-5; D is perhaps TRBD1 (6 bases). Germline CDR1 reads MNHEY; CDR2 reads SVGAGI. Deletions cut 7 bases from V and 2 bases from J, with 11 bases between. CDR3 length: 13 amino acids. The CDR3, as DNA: TGTGCCAGCAAGAGGGGGGGGAACTATGGCTACACCTTC. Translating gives CASKRGGNYGYTF.

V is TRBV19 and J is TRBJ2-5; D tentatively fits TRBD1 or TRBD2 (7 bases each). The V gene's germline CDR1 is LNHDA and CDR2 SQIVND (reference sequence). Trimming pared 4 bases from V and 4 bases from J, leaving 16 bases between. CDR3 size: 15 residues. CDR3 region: CASSTPQGGGETQYF. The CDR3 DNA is TGTGCCAGTAGTACCCCCCAGGGGGGGGGAGAGACCCAGTACTTC.